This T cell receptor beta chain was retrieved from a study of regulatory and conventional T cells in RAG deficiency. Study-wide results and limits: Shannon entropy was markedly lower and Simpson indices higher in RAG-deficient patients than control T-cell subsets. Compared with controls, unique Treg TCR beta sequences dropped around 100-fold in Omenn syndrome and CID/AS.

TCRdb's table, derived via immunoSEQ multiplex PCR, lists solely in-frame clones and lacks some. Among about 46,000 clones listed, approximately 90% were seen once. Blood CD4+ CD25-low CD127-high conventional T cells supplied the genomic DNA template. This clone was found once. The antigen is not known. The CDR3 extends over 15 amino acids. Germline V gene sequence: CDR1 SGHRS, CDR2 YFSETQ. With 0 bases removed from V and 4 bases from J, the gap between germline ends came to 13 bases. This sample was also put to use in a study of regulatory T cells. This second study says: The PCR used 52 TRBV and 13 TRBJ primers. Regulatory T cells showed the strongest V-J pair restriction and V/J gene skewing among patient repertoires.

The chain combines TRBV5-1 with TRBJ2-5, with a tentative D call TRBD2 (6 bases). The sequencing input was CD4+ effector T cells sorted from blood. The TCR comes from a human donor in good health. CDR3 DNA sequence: TGCGCCAGCAGCTTGGACCTTCTAGCGAGAGAGACCCAGTACTTC. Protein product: CASSLDLLARETQYF. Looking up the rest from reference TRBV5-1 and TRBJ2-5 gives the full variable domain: KAGVTQTPRYLIKTRGQQVTLSCSPISGHRSVSWYQQTPGQGLQFLFEYFSETQRNKGNFPGRFSGRQFSNSRSEMNVSTLELGDSALYLCASSLDLLARETQYFGPGTRLLVL.